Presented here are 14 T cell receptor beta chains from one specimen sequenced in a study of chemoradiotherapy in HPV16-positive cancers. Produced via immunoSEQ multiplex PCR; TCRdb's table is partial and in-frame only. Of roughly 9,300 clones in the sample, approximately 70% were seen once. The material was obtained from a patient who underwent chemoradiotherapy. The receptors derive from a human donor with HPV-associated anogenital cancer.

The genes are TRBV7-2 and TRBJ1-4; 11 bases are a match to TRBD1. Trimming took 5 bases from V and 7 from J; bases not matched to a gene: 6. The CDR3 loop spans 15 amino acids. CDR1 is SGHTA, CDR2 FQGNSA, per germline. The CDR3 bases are TGTGCCAGCAGCCTCGGGACAGGGGGGAGTGAAAAACTGTTTTTT. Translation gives CASSLGTGGSEKLFF.

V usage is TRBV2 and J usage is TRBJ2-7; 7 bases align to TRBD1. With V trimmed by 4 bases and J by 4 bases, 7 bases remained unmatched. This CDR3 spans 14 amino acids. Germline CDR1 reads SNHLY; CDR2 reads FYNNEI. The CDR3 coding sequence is TGTGCCAGCAGTGTCGAACAGGGGAATTACGAGCAGTACTTC. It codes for CASSVEQGNYEQYF.

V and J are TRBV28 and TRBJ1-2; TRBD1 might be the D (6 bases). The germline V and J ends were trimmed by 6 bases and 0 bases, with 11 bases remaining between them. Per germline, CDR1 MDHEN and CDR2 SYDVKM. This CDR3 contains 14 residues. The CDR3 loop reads CASREQGTNYGYTF. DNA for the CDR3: TGTGCCAGCAGGGAACAGGGTACTAACTATGGCTACACCTTC.

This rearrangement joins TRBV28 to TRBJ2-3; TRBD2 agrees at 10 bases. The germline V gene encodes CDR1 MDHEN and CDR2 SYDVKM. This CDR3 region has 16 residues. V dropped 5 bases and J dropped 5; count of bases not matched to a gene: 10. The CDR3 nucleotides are TGTGCCAGCAGTCGCTTTAGCGGGGGGCTTGGAGATACGCAGTATTTT. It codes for CASSRFSGGLGDTQYF.

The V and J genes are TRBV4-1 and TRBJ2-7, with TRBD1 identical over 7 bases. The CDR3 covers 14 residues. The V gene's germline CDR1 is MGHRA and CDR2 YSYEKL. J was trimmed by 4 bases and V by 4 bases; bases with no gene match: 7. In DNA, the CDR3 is TGCGCCAGCAGCCCCGTGACAGGGCTTTACGAGCAGTACTTC. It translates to CASSPVTGLYEQYF.

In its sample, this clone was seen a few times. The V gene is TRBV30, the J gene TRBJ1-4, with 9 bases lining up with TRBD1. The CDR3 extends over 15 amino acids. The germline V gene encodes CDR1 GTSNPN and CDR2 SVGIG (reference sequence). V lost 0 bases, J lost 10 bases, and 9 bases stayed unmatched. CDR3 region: CAWSVLGTGSAKLFF. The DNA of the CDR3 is TGTGCCTGGAGTGTACTGGGGACAGGGTCTGCAAAACTGTTTTTT.

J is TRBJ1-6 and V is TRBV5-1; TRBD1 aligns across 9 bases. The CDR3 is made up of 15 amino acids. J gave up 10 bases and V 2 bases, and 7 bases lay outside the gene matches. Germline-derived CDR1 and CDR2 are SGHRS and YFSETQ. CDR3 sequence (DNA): TGCGCCAGCAGCTTAAAGGGACAGGGAGGATCACCCCTCCACTTT. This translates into CASSLKGQGGSPLHF.

CDR3 residues: CAWNTRGGQETQYF. CDR3 DNA sequence: TGTGCCTGGAACACAAGGGGGGGCCAAGAGACCCAGTACTTC. V gene TRBV30 combines with J gene TRBJ2-5, with D possibly being TRBD2 (7 bases). Per the germline V gene, CDR1 is GTSNPN and CDR2 is SVGIG (reference sequence). V dropped 4 bases and J dropped 1 base, with 13 bases sitting between them. CDR3 length: 14 residues.

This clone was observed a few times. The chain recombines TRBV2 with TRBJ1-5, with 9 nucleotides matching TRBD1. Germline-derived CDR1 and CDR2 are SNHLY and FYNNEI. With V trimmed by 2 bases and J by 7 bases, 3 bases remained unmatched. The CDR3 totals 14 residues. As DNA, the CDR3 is TGTGCCAGCAGTGAAAAGACAGGGGGACAGCCCCAGCATTTT. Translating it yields CASSEKTGGQPQHF.

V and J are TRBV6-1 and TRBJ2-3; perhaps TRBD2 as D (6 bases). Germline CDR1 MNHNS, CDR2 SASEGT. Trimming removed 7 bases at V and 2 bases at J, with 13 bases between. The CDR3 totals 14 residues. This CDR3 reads CASNKAGNTDTQYF. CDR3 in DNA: TGTGCCAGCAATAAGGCGGGGAACACAGATACGCAGTATTTT.

For the CDR3, the DNA is TGTGCCAGCAGCGCGACAGGGCCCACTGAAGCTTTCTTT. This translates into CASSATGPTEAFF. This chain joins TRBV6-1 and TRBJ1-1; 7 bases agree with TRBD1. Germline V CDR1 and CDR2: MNHNS, SASEGT. The ends lost 6 bases at V and 4 bases at J; junction bases unmatched: 5. The CDR3 runs to 13 residues.

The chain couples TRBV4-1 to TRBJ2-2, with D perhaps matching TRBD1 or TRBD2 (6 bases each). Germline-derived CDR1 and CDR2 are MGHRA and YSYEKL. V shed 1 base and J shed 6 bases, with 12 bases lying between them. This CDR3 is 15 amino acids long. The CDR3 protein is CASSQAKGGAGELFF. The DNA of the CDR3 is TGCGCCAGCAGCCAAGCTAAGGGGGGCGCCGGGGAGCTGTTTTTT.

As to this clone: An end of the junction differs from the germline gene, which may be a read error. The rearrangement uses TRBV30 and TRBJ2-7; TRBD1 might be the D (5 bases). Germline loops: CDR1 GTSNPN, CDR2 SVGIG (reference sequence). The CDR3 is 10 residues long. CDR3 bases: TGTGGGGCAGGGCTAAGCGAGCAGTACTTT. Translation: CGAGLSEQYF.

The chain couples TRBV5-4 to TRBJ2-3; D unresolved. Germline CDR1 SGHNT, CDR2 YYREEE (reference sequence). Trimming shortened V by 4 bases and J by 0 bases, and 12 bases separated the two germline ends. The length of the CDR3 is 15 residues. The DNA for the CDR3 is TGTGCCAGCAGCCCGCCCCTTTCTAGCACAGATACGCAGTATTTT. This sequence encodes CASSPPLSSTDTQYF. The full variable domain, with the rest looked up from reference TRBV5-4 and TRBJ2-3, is ETGVTQSPTHLIKTRGQQVTLRCSSQSGHNTVSWYQQALGQGPQFIFQYYREEENGRGNFPPRFSGLQFPNYSSELNVNALELDDSALYLCASSPPLSSTDTQYFGPGTRLTVL.